This T cell receptor (beta chain) emerged from a study of T cell repertoires in cytomegalovirus infection. TCRdb reanalysed the reads using MiXCR and keeps one entry per CDR3 protein. Of approximately 160,000 distinct CDR3 sequences in the sample, 17% are singletons; the top ten hold 18%. CDR3 length equals 15 residues. Germline trimming cut 7 bases from V and 2 bases from J; bases unmatched to any gene: 10. Germline lookup yields CDR1 SEHNR and CDR2 FQNEAQ (reference sequence). The receptor's source is a human donor in good health (CMV status not recorded). Some clones in this sample may be carry-over from other donors' samples. The material sequenced was CD8+ T cells from PBMCs. The gene calls are TRBV7-9 and TRBJ2-7; 8 bases align to TRBD2. For the CDR3, the DNA is TGTGCCAGCAACCTACTAGCGGAGGTCCCCTACGAGCAGTACTTC. As protein: CASNLLAEVPYEQYF. The full variable domain, with the rest looked up from reference TRBV7-9 and TRBJ2-7, is DTGVSQNPRHKITKRGQNVTFRCDPISEHNRLYWYRQTLGQGPEFLTYFQNEAQLEKSRLLSDRFSAERPKGSFSTLEIQRTEQGDSAMYLCASNLLAEVPYEQYFGPGTRLTVT.